This TCR beta chain was sequenced for a study of T cells in Graves' hyperthyroidism and ophthalmopathy. An absence of ophthalmopathy progression within 18 months meant stable Graves' hyperthyroidism. In patients aged 18 to 65, hyperthyroidism was newly diagnosed, with duration under 2 months. Clinical symptoms, serum thyroxine, TRAb, thyroid ultrasound and orbital computed tomography informed diagnoses. Amplification of TCR beta CDR3 regions used RNA as the template. With the HTBI primer set, the TCR CDR3 went through a first round of RT-PCR. From the multiplex PCR reads, TCRdb called clonotypes with MiXCR, one entry per CDR3 protein. The profile shows hundreds of thousands of distinct CDR3 sequences, about 45% of them singletons. In this sample, this clonotype turned up once. The sample taken for sequencing was peripheral blood or thyroid tissue (not recorded which). The sequence was obtained from a woman aged 18-29 years with Graves' hyperthyroidism.

CDR3 DNA: TGTGCCAGCAGTCGAGGGGGGTTTTCCTACGAGCAGTACTTC. Amino acids: CASSRGGFSYEQYF. This chain joins TRBV7-6 and TRBJ2-7; either TRBD1 or TRBD2 may supply D (6 bases each). CDR1 and CDR2 from the germline V gene are SGHVS and FNYEAQ. The V and J ends lost 6 bases and 1 base respectively, with 13 bases between them. The CDR3 has 14 amino acids.